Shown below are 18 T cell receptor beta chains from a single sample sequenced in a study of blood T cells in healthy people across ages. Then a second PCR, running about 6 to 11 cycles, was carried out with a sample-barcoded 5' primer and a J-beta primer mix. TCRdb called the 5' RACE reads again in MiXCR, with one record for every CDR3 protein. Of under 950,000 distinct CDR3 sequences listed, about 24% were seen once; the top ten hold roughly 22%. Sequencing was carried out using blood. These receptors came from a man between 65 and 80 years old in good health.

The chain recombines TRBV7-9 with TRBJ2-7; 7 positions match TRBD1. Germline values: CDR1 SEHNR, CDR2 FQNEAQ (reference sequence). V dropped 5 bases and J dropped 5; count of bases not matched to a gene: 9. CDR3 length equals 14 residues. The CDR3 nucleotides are TGTGCCAGCAGCCTAAGGGACAGAGGTAACGAGCAGTACTTC. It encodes CASSLRDRGNEQYF.

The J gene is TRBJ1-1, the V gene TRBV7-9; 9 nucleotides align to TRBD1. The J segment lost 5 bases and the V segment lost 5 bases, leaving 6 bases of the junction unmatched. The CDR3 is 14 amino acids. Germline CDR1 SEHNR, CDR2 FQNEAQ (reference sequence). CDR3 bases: TGTGCCAGCAGCCCTGACAGGGGGTGGACTGAAGCTTTCTTT. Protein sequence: CASSPDRGWTEAFF.

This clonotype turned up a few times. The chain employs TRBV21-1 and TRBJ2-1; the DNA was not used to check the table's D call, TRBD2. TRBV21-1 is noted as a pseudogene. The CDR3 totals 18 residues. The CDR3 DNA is TGTGCCAGCAGGATATCACTAGCGGGGGGGTCCTCCTACAATGAGCAGTTCTTC. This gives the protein CASRISLAGGSSYNEQFF.

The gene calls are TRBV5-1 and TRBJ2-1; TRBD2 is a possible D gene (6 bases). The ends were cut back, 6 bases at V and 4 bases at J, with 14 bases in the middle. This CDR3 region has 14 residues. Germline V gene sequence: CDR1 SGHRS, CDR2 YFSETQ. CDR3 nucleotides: TGCGCCAGCAAGTCGGGCGGGACTTACAATGAGCAGTTCTTC. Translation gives CASKSGGTYNEQFF.

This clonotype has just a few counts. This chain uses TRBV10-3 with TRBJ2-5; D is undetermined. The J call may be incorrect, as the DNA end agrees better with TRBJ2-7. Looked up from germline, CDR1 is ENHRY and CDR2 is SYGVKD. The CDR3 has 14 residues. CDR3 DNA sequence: TGTGCCATCAGTGAGTTTGGCGGACCCTACGAGCAGTACGTC. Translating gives CAISEFGGPYEQYV.

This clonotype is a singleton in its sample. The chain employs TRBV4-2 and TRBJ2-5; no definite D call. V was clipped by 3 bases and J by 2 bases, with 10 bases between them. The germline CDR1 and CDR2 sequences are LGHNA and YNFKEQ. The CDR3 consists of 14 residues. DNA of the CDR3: TGTGCCAGCAGCCAGGCAGAGCTTCAAGAGACCCAGTACTTC. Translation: CASSQAELQETQYF.

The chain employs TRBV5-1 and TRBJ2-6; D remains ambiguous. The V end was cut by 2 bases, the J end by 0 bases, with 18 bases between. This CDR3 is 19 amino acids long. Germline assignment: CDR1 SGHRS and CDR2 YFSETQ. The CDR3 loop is CASSLNLRVQSSGANVLTF. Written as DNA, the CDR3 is TGCGCCAGCAGCTTAAATCTTAGGGTCCAATCCTCTGGGGCCAACGTCCTGACTTTC.

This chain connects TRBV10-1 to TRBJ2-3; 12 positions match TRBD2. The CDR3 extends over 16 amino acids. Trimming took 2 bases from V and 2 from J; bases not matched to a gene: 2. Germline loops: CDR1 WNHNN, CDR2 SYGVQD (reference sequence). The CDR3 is CASSETSGGNTDTQYF. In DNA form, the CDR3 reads TGCGCCAGCAGTGAGACTAGCGGGGGGAACACAGATACGCAGTATTTT.

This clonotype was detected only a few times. The CDR3 DNA follows: TGTGCCAGTAGTATACGGGGACGGACCGGACTTACCTATGGCTACACCTTC. Translating gives CASSIRGRTGLTYGYTF. The rearrangement links TRBV19 to TRBJ1-2; D might be TRBD1 (5 bases). CDR3 length: 17 amino acids. The V gene lost 2 bases and the J gene lost 4 bases, with 20 bases spanning the gap. Germline V gene sequence: CDR1 LNHDA, CDR2 SQIVND (reference sequence).

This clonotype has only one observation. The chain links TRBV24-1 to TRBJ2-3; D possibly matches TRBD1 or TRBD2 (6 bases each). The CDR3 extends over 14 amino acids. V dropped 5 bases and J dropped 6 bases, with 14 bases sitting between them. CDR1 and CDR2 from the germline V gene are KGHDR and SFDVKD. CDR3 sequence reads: CATSGPQGRDTQYF. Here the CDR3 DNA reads TGTGCCACCAGTGGTCCCCAGGGGAGGGATACGCAGTATTTT.

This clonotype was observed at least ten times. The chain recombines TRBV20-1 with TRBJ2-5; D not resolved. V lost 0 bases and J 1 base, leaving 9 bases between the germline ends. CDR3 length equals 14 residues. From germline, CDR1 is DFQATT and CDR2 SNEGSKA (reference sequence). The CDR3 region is CSARDRPSQETQYF. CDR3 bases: TGCAGTGCTAGAGATAGGCCTAGCCAAGAGACCCAGTACTTC.

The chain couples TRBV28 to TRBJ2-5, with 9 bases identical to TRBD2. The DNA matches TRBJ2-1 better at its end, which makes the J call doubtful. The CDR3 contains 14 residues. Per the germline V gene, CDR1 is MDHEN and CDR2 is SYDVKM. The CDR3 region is CASSLAGGWNEQFF. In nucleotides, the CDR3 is TGTGCCAGCAGTTTAGCGGGAGGGTGGAATGAGCAGTTCTTC.

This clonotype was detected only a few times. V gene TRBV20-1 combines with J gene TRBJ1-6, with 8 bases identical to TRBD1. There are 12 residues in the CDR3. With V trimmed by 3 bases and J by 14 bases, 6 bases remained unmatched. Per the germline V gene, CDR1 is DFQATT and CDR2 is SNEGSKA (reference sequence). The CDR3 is CSASLQGGTLHF. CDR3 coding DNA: TGCAGTGCTAGTTTACAGGGGGGCACCCTCCACTTT.

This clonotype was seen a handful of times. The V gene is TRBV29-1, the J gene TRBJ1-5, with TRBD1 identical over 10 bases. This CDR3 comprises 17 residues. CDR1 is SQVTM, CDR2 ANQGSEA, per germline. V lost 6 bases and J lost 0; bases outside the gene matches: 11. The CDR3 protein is CSVAFDRGRDSNQPQHF. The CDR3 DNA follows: TGCAGCGTCGCATTCGACAGGGGGCGCGATAGCAATCAGCCCCAGCATTTT.

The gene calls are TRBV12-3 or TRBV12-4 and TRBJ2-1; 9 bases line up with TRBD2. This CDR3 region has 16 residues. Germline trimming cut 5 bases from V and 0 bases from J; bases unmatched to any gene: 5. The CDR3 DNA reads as TGTGCCAGCAGTAAACTTAGCGGGAGCTCCTACAATGAGCAGTTCTTC. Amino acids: CASSKLSGSSYNEQFF.

CDR3 region: CSARDRVTEAFF. CDR3 in DNA: TGCAGCGCACGGGACAGGGTCACTGAAGCTTTCTTT. The J gene is TRBJ1-1, the V gene TRBV29-1; 9 bases are shared with TRBD1. The CDR3 is made up of 12 amino acids. The V and J ends lost 7 bases and 4 bases, in that order; junction bases with no gene match: 4. Germline CDR1 SQVTM, CDR2 ANQGSEA. Full variable domain (rest looked up from reference TRBV29-1 and TRBJ1-1): SAVISQKPSRDICQRGTSLTIQCQVDSQVTMMFWYRQQPGQSLTLIATANQGSEATYESGFVIDKFPISRPNLTFSTLTVSNMSPEDSSIYLCSARDRVTEAFFGQGTRLTVV.

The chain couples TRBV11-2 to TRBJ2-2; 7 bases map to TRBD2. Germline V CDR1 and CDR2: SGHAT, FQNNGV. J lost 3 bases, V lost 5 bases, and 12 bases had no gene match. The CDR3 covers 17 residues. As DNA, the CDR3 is TGTGCCAGCAGCAACTCGGCCGGGACTACTTACACCGGGGAGCTGTTTTTT. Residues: CASSNSAGTTYTGELFF.

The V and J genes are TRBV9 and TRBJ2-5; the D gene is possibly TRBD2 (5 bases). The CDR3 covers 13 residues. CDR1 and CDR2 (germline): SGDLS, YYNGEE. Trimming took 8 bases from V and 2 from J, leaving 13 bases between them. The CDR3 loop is CASGTGRQETQYF. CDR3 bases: TGTGCCAGTGGCACTGGGAGACAAGAGACCCAGTACTTC.